This T cell receptor (beta chain) was profiled in a study of T cells in Graves' hyperthyroidism and ophthalmopathy (dated by TCRdb to 2018 to 2020). Regarding the complete study: Peripheral blood was sampled at the time of initial diagnosis, prior to any treatment. Prospective prediction of ophthalmopathy was tested in an independent validation cohort consisting of some 20 hyperthyroidism patients and approximately 16 patients who later progressed to ophthalmopathy. Once sampling was done, hyperthyroidism patients were given methimazole at a starting dose of 30 mg daily, whereas ophthalmopathy patients were given high-dose intravenous methylprednisolone. To identify distinguishing TCR V-J signatures, a discovery cohort of around 100 patients was used, comprising 43 with Graves' ophthalmopathy and around 57 with stable Graves' hyperthyroidism. In six Graves' hyperthyroidism patients, the study also compared T-cell repertoires from thyroid tissue with T-cell repertoires from blood. TCR Vbeta CDR3 sequencing of 135 peripheral blood samples (roughly 43 ophthalmopathy, under 80 hyperthyroidism and about 17 progressor patients) is reported in the paper. The approximately 100 discovery patients were divided at random into training and test sets in a 7:3 ratio.

Taken from cysteine to phenylalanine, the CDR3 has 16 residues. Of all the DNA, just the CDR3 is kept, 48 bases in frame from base 1. Cut back by 7 bases and 0 bases, the V and J ends lie 18 bases apart. This clonotype was counted only a few times. Its antigen target is currently unknown. Base qualities are missing; no much larger clone stands one base away. Stable Graves' hyperthyroidism was defined as no progression to ophthalmopathy during 18 months of follow-up. Hyperthyroidism patients were newly diagnosed, had a disease duration of under 2 months, and were aged 18 to 65 years. Exclusion was applied to patients with uncontrolled infections, other autoimmune diseases, pregnancy or lactation. Diagnoses relied on clinical symptoms, serum thyroxine and TRAb, thyroid ultrasound and orbital computed tomography. PBMCs were separated from approximately 9.9 ml of fresh peripheral blood using Ficoll-Paque density gradient centrifugation. Total RNA was extracted with Trizol reagent, and quality was checked on an Agilent 2100 Bioanalyzer.

TCR beta CDR3 regions were amplified from RNA transcripts. The first round of RT-PCR for the TCR CDR3 was performed with the HTBI primer set and the Qiagen OneStep RT-PCR kit. Libraries were constructed in a second round of multiplex PCR, after which size selection and purification were carried out. Libraries were sequenced paired-end with 100 bp reads on an Illumina HiSeq2000. In the authors' own workflow: SOAPnuke was used to process the raw data, removing reads that contained adapters or uncalled bases, had a mean Phred below 15, or lacked an exact match to the constant primer or identifier. COPE v1.2.5 was used to merge high-quality paired reads, and clonotypes were defined as unique nucleotide sequences. MiTCR v1.1 was used to align the clonotypes against IMGT TRBV, TRBD and TRBJ reference segments. The analysis was restricted to V-J combinations with a frequency above 0.0001, which together covered about 99% of the repertoires. The TCS score was defined as the ratio of F50 (clonal expansion) to E x V (chaos), calculated using BLOSUM62-based TCRdist between CDR3 peptides within each V-J. Welch's t-statistics and random forest reduced roughly 530 V-J features to 10 to 15, which were used in a naive Bayes classifier (R e1071). Thyroid-blood repertoire similarity was quantified with the Morisita-Horn index. TCRdb handled the public reads itself, with Q25 trimming in fastp and clone calling in MiXCR, and kept productive beta chains. When rows share a CDR3 protein, they turn into one entry using the most common DNA and genes. Clone size and V and J calls follow TCRdb, not the original study. The sample includes roughly 700,000 distinct CDR3 sequences, with roughly a third observed a single time. Roughly 30% of the sample is held by the ten biggest clonotypes.

Here is what the overall study found, with its caveats: No statistical method was used to fix the sample size in advance, and group allocation was not hidden from the investigators. Most expanded thyroid clonotypes (frequency above 0.001) were also detected in blood, suggesting blood repertoires may reflect thyroid immune responses. During validation, the model predicted progression to ophthalmopathy a median of approximately 6.5 months ahead of onset, with around 65% sensitivity and about 72% specificity. Ophthalmopathy was separated from stable hyperthyroidism by a 13 V-J signature model, with 85% to 90% sensitivity and approximately 84% specificity obtained in cross-validation and 80%/75% obtained in testing.

The TCR sequence derives from a woman aged 40 to 55 with Graves' hyperthyroidism. Sequencing input: blood. The V and J segments used are TRBV12-3 or TRBV12-4 and TRBJ1-2, and the D gene may be TRBD1, 5 bases matching. The sequence in DNA is TGTGCCAGCACCAAAGGGGCAGGGTTAGCTAACTATGGCTACACCTTC. Its translation reads: CASTKGAGLANYGYTF.